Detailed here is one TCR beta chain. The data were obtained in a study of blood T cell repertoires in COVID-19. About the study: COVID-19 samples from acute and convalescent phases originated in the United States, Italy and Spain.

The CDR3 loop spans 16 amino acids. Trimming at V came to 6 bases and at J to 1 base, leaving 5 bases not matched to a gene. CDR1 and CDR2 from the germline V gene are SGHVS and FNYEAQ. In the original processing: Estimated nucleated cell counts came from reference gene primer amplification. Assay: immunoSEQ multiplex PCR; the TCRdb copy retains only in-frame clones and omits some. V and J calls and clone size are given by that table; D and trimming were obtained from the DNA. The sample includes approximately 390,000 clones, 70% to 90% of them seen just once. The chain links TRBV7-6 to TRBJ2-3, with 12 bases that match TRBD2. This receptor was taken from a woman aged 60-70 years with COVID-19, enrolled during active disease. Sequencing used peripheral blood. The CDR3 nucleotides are TGTGCCAGCAGTTGGACTAGCGGGGTTGGCACAGATACGCAGTATTTT. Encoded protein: CASSWTSGVGTDTQYF.